These 5 T cell receptor beta chains were sequenced from one sample in a study of lymphopenia after photon versus proton radiotherapy (dated by TCRdb to between 2018 and 2021). To prepare the library, the immunoSEQ multiplex PCR assay was applied. Sourced from immuneACCESS, this table was stored by TCRdb with only in-frame sequences that have V and J called. A share of the clones is absent; for the studies checked, an unresolved V gene accounts for under half, and the remainder has no known explanation. This sample has roughly 61,000 clones in its table, and 75% to 90% of those were observed once. The ten most abundant clones make up 13% of the sample. The sequences come from peripheral blood, collected from a patient treated with proton-based radiotherapy. These receptors originate from a man at least 80 years old with esophageal cancer.

This clone was detected only once. This chain links TRBV5-1 with TRBJ1-1; D is perhaps TRBD1 (6 bases). Germline V gene lookup returns CDR1 SGHRS and CDR2 YFSETQ. This CDR3 is built from 12 residues. Trimming cost V 1 base and J 11 bases, with 12 bases left between them. The chain's CDR3 is CASSLLQTGAFF. DNA of the CDR3: TGCGCCAGCAGCTTGTTACAGACAGGCGCTTTCTTT.

This clone was observed a single time. The chain joins TRBV6-5 to TRBJ2-7; possibly TRBD1 or TRBD2 for D (7 bases each). The CDR3 sequence is 15 residues long. CDR1 is MNHEY, CDR2 SVGAGI, per germline. Trimming removed 7 bases from V and 0 bases from J, with 16 bases in between. The CDR3 protein is CASTPGGDHSYEQYF. Written as DNA, the CDR3 is TGTGCCAGCACTCCAGGGGGGGATCACTCCTACGAGCAGTACTTC.

Only one count was recorded for this clone. This chain links TRBV7-2 with TRBJ2-7; D is unclear. CDR3 length: 13 residues. Germline-derived CDR1 and CDR2 are SGHTA and FQGNSA. The V end lost 1 base, the J end lost 7 bases, and 11 bases lay between the germline ends. CDR3 protein: CASSLGPEAEQYF. The CDR3 region has the DNA TGTGCCAGCAGCTTAGGACCCGAGGCGGAGCAGTACTTC.

This sequence joins TRBV9 and TRBJ1-4, with D hard to call. Germline CDR1 and CDR2: SGDLS and YYNGEE. The CDR3 is made up of 14 amino acids. V dropped 3 bases and J dropped 7 bases, with 13 bases sitting between them. CDR3 protein: CASSAGLSGEKLFF. CDR3 nucleotide sequence: TGTGCCAGCAGCGCCGGCCTCTCGGGTGAAAAACTGTTTTTT.

The rearrangement joins TRBV7-2 to TRBJ1-1; D is unclear. This CDR3 has 12 residues. From germline, CDR1 is SGHTA and CDR2 FQGNSA. V shed 1 base and J shed 5 bases, with 5 bases lying between them. CDR3 DNA: TGTGCCAGCAGCTTAGTACGGACTGAAGCTTTCTTT. Amino acid sequence: CASSLVRTEAFF.